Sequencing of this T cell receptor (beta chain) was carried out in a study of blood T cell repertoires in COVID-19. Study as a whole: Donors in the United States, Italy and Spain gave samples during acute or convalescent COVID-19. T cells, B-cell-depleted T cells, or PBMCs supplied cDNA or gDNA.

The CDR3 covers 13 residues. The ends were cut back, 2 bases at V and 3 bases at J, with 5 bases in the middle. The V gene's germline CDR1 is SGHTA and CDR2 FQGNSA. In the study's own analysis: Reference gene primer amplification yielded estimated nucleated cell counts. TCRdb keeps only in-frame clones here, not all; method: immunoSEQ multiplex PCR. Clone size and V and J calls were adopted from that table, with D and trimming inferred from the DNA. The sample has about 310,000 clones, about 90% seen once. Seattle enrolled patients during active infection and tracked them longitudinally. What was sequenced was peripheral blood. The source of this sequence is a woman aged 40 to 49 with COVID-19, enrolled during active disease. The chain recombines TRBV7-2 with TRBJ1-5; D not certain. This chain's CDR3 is CASSLTVNQPQHF. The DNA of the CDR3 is TGTGCCAGCAGCTTAACTGTCAATCAGCCCCAGCATTTT.